The 20 T cell receptor beta chains reported below all come from one sample, sequenced in a study of radiotherapy plus CTLA-4 blockade in lung cancer. Generated by immunoSEQ multiplex PCR, the TCRdb table keeps only in-frame clones and is missing some. Of 52,000 or so clones listed, about 80% are singletons. The input for sequencing was peripheral blood, taken from a patient treated with radiotherapy plus ipilimumab. The receptors come from a human donor with non-small cell lung cancer whose response to radiotherapy plus ipilimumab could not be evaluated.

The V call is TRBV5-4, the J call TRBJ2-2, with 7 bases matching TRBD1. The germline gives CDR1 SGHNT, CDR2 YYREEE (reference sequence). This CDR3 has 18 amino acids. With V trimmed by 0 bases and J by 0 bases, 8 bases remained unmatched. CDR3 nucleotides: TGTGCCAGCAGCTTGGAGTATGGGACAGCAGCGAACACCGGGGAGCTGTTTTTT. It codes for CASSLEYGTAANTGELFF.

The V call is TRBV18, the J call TRBJ1-2, with D tentatively TRBD1 (6 bases). Trimming left V 3 bases short and J 8 bases short, with 13 bases between. CDR3 length equals 13 residues. Germline V gene data show CDR1 as KGHSH and CDR2 as LQKENI. CDR3 protein: CASSPDRIKGYTF. As DNA, the CDR3 is TGTGCCAGCTCACCGGACAGAATCAAGGGCTACACCTTC. The whole variable domain, remainder taken from reference TRBV18 and TRBJ1-2, is NAGVMQNPRHLVRRRGQEARLRCSPMKGHSHVYWYRQLPEEGLKFMVYLQKENIIDESGMPKERFSAEFPKEGPSILRIQQVVRGDSAAYFCASSPDRIKGYTFGSGTRLTVV.

The chain recombines TRBV7-8 with TRBJ1-2; 7 bases map to TRBD1. V shed 2 bases, J shed 2 bases, and the junction held 11 bases outside the gene matches. CDR1 and CDR2 from the germline V gene are SGHVS and FQNEAQ. This CDR3 spans 17 amino acids. The CDR3 spells CASSLQSVTGWNYGYTF. The CDR3 nucleotides are TGTGCCAGCAGCTTACAATCAGTGACAGGGTGGAACTATGGCTACACCTTC.

This clone appeared a few times. The chain has TRBV11-2 and TRBJ2-2; D might be TRBD2 (6 bases). V was trimmed by 2 bases and J by 4 bases, leaving 11 bases between them. The germline gives CDR1 SGHAT, CDR2 FQNNGV. This CDR3 has 15 residues. DNA of the CDR3: TGTGCCAGCAGCTTACGTAGGAGGGGCACCGGGGAGCTGTTTTTT. Its translation is CASSLRRRGTGELFF.

The rearrangement links TRBV7-9 to TRBJ2-5, with D possibly being TRBD2 (5 bases). The CDR3 sequence is 13 residues long. V lost 6 bases and J 4 bases, leaving 12 bases between the germline ends. Germline CDR1 reads SEHNR; CDR2 reads FQNEAQ (reference sequence). CDR3 DNA: TGTGCCAGCAGACGACTGGGGAGAGAGACCCAGTACTTC. As protein: CASRRLGRETQYF.

This clone was counted only a few times. The rearrangement joins TRBV27 to TRBJ2-4, with TRBD2 matching 14 bases. The CDR3 consists of 20 residues. Germline CDR1 is MNHEY and CDR2 is SMNVEV (reference sequence). J was trimmed by 1 base and V by 4 bases; bases with no gene match: 12. The CDR3 nucleotides are TGTGCCAGCAGTTCTTGGACTAGCGGGGGGCCTCGGACGGCCAAAAACATTCAGTACTTC. Translation gives CASSSWTSGGPRTAKNIQYF.

V usage is TRBV6-6 and J usage is TRBJ2-2, with TRBD2 as a possible D gene (7 bases). Germline assignment: CDR1 MNHNY and CDR2 SVGAGI (reference sequence). Deletions cut 10 bases from V and 5 bases from J, with 20 bases between. The CDR3 has 15 residues. CDR3 loop: CATKSGGEETGELFF. In DNA form, the CDR3 reads TGTGCCACAAAATCGGGGGGCGAAGAGACCGGGGAGCTGTTTTTT.

The CDR3 DNA follows: TGTGCCACCAGCAGAGACCCCAGGTCAACTAATGAAAAACTGTTTTTT. It translates to CATSRDPRSTNEKLFF. The chain links TRBV15 to TRBJ1-4; D not certain. V was clipped by 0 bases and J by 0 bases, with 8 bases between them. This CDR3 contains 16 residues. Per the germline V gene, CDR1 is LNHNV and CDR2 is YYDKDF (reference sequence).

The gene calls are TRBV6-1 and TRBJ2-1; D is unresolved. Deletions cut 2 bases from V and 6 bases from J, with 14 bases between. Germline V gene lookup returns CDR1 MNHNS and CDR2 SASEGT. The CDR3 consists of 15 residues. The DNA of the CDR3 is TGTGCCAGCAGTGAAAATGGGCCCATTCGCAATGAGCAGTTCTTC. Translation: CASSENGPIRNEQFF.

This chain uses TRBV5-1 with TRBJ2-1, with 8 bases lining up with TRBD2. The ends lost 0 bases at V and 9 bases at J; junction bases unmatched: 5. The CDR3 is 14 residues long. Per the germline V gene, CDR1 is SGHRS and CDR2 is YFSETQ. CDR3 bases: TGCGCCAGCAGCTTGGACCGGGGGGGGAGTGAGCAGTTCTTC. This encodes CASSLDRGGSEQFF.

This clone was observed once. The V gene is TRBV29-1, the J gene TRBJ2-7; TRBD2 matches at 8 bases. Germline CDR1 is SQVTM and CDR2 is ANQGSEA. CDR3 length: 16 residues. The V gene end was trimmed by 4 bases and the J gene end by 2 bases; junction bases not matched to a gene: 13. In nucleotides, the CDR3 is TGCAGCGTTGGAGAATACGGGGGGGGGCTAACCTACGAGCAGTACTTC. As protein: CSVGEYGGGLTYEQYF.

This sequence joins TRBV19 and TRBJ2-2; a possible D gene is TRBD2 (5 bases). Germline V lookup: CDR1 LNHDA, CDR2 SQIVND (reference sequence). V was pared by 8 bases and J by 6 bases, with 13 bases between. This CDR3 spans 13 amino acids. The CDR3 region has the DNA TGTGCCAGTCGGGATACCATCGCCGGGGAGCTGTTTTTT. As protein: CASRDTIAGELFF.

The gene calls are TRBV19 and TRBJ1-4; 9 positions match TRBD1. The CDR3 spans 14 residues. J lost 5 bases, V lost 4 bases, and 2 bases had no gene match. Looked up from germline, CDR1 is LNHDA and CDR2 is SQIVND (reference sequence). The CDR3 sequence: CASSSGQGNEKLFF. The CDR3, as DNA: TGTGCCAGTAGTAGTGGACAGGGGAATGAAAAACTGTTTTTT.

The V gene is TRBV7-8, the J gene TRBJ1-1, with 7 bases matching TRBD1. With 5 bases clipped from V and 0 bases from J, the junction kept 9 bases outside the gene matches. The CDR3 contains 16 residues. Germline values: CDR1 SGHVS, CDR2 FQNEAQ. As DNA, the CDR3 is TGTGCCAGCAGCCCCCATCCGACAGGGTTGAACACTGAAGCTTTCTTT. Translated: CASSPHPTGLNTEAFF.

The chain joins TRBV19 to TRBJ2-7; 8 bases line up with TRBD1. The germline V gene encodes CDR1 LNHDA and CDR2 SQIVND (reference sequence). The CDR3 length is 14 residues. V shed 6 bases and J 7 bases; nucleotides not matched to a gene: 11. CDR3: CASREQGATGEQYF. The CDR3 bases are TGTGCCAGTAGAGAGCAGGGGGCTACGGGTGAGCAGTACTTC.

The chain employs TRBV11-2 and TRBJ1-4; D gene ambiguous. Germline CDR1 is SGHAT and CDR2 is FQNNGV. The V gene lost 3 bases and the J gene lost 5 bases, with 10 bases spanning the gap. CDR3 length: 14 amino acids. The CDR3 loop is CASSFGGPNEKLFF. The DNA for the CDR3 is TGTGCCAGCAGCTTCGGTGGTCCCAATGAAAAACTGTTTTTT. Full variable domain (missing parts from reference TRBV11-2 and TRBJ1-4): EAGVAQSPRYKIIEKRQSVAFWCNPISGHATLYWYQQILGQGPKLLIQFQNNGVVDDSQLPKDRFSAERLKGVDSTLKIQPAKLEDSAVYLCASSFGGPNEKLFFGSGTQLSVL.

The chain links TRBV5-1 to TRBJ1-1; the D gene is possibly TRBD1 (6 bases). CDR1 is SGHRS, CDR2 YFSETQ, per germline. This CDR3 has 15 amino acids. Trimming shortened V by 4 bases and J by 1 base, and 14 bases separated the two germline ends. CDR3 coding DNA: TGCGCCAGCAGCGTTCAGACAGGCCGGAACACTGAAGCTTTCTTT. Translation gives CASSVQTGRNTEAFF.

CDR3 residues: CASSQWTGDQPQHF. The CDR3 nucleotides read TGCGCCAGCAGCCAGTGGACAGGGGATCAGCCCCAGCATTTT. The chain is built from TRBV4-1 and TRBJ1-5; TRBD1 aligns across 9 bases. The germline gives CDR1 MGHRA, CDR2 YSYEKL. The CDR3 is 14 amino acids. V shed 3 bases and J 5 bases; nucleotides not matched to a gene: 2.

This sequence joins TRBV30 and TRBJ2-5; the match to TRBD2 covers 8 bases. The J call may be mistaken, given a closer DNA end match to TRBJ2-7. This CDR3 region has 15 residues. The V gene's germline CDR1 is GTSNPN and CDR2 SVGIG (reference sequence). The CDR3 spells CAWSVGGGTSYEQYF. Here the CDR3 DNA reads TGTGCCTGGAGTGTCGGGGGGGGGACCTCCTACGAGCAGTACTTC.

In its sample, this clone was seen once. The rearrangement links TRBV4-2 to TRBJ2-2, with a weak D call TRBD2 (6 bases). This CDR3 region has 16 residues. Germline assignment: CDR1 LGHNA and CDR2 YNFKEQ. Trimming removed 0 bases at V and 1 base at J, with 9 bases between. This chain's CDR3 is CASSQDGTLNTGELFF. The CDR3 region has the DNA TGTGCCAGCAGCCAAGATGGGACTTTGAACACCGGGGAGCTGTTTTTT.